This T cell receptor (beta chain) was observed in a study of shared clonotypes between healthy human individuals. Study results and caveats: Naive subsets tended to show greater estimated richness than memory subsets. Across several donors, naive CD4 shared 5% to 6%, naive CD8 over 3%, memory CD4 more than 2%, memory CD8 0.4%.

Using immunoSEQ multiplex PCR, the repertoire was profiled, and TCRdb retains in-frame clones only, with some absent. This sample has about a million clones, with approximately 75% found just once. Germline loops: CDR1 SQVTM, CDR2 ANQGSEA. V gave up 4 bases and J gave up 1 base, with 10 bases separating them. This CDR3 region has 13 residues. This clone has a count of ten or more. What it binds is unknown. Specimen: memory CD4+ T cells from PBMCs. Indicated subset: CD45RA-negative fraction. This TCR derives from a man aged 18 to 29 in good health. Some clones in this sample may be carry-over from other donors' samples. The V gene is TRBV29-1, the J gene TRBJ1-1; maybe TRBD1 (5 bases). CDR3 loop: CSVGTGKNTEAFF. The CDR3, as DNA: TGCAGCGTTGGTACAGGAAAGAACACTGAAGCTTTCTTT. The variable domain in full, with the rest retrieved from reference TRBV29-1 and TRBJ1-1, is SAVISQKPSRDICQRGTSLTIQCQVDSQVTMMFWYRQQPGQSLTLIATANQGSEATYESGFVIDKFPISRPNLTFSTLTVSNMSPEDSSIYLCSVGTGKNTEAFFGQGTRLTVV.